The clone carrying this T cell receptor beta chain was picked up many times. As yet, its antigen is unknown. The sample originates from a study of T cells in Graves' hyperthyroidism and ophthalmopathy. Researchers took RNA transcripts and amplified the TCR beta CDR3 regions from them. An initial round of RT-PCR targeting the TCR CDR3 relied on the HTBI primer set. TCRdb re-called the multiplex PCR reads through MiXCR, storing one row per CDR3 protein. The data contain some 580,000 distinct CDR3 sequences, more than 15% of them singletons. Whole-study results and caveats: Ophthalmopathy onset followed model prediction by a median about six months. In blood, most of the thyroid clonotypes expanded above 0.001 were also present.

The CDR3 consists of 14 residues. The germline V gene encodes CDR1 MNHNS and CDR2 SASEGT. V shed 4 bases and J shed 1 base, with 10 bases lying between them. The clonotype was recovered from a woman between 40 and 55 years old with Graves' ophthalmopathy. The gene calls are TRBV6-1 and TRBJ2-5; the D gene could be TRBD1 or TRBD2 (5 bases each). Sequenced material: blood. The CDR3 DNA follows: TGTGCCAGCAGTGGGGTGGGGGTCCAAGAGACCCAGTACTTC. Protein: CASSGVGVQETQYF.